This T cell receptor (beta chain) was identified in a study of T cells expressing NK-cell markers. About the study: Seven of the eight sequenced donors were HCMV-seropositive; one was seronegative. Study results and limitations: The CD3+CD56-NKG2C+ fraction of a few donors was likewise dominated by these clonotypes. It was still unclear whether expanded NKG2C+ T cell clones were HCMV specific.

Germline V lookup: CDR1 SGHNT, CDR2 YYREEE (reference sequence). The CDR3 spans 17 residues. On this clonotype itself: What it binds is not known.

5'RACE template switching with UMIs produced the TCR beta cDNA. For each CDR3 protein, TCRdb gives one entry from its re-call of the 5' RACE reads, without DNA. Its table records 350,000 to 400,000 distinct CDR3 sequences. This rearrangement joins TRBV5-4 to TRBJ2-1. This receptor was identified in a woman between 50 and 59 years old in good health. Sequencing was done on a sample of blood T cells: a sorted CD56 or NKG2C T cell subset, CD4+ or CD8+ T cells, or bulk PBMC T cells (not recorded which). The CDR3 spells CASSFGLRVSSYNEQFF.